The 6 T cell receptor delta chains below all came from one sample that was sequenced in a study of delta chains in infants with herpesvirus infections. TCR cDNA was made from PBMC RNA with gamma- and delta-chain-specific primers. TCRdb re-called the RT-PCR reads through CATT. The data hold approximately 150 delta-chain clones, with 45% observed a single time. The sample in question was peripheral blood, obtained at time point 3 of longitudinal follow-up. The receptors here all came from a human donor who was a Ugandan infant, either HIV-exposed or HIV-unexposed (not recorded which).

As to this clone: A much larger clone is a single base away; this may be a read error. V usage is TRDV1 and J usage is TRDJ2; D unclear. The germline gives CDR1 TSWWSYY, CDR2 QGS. The CDR3 covers 18 residues. With 3 bases removed from V and 8 bases from J, the gap between germline ends came to 25 bases. The CDR3: CALGDPYRPIFRWAQLFF. CDR3 bases: TGTGCTCTTGGGGACCCCTATAGACCCATATTTAGGTGGGCACAACTCTTCTTT.

Details on this clone: With only one base between it and a far larger clone, this is likely a read error. The rearrangement links TRDV2 to TRDJ3, with a weak D call TRDD3 (6 bases). V was pared by 0 bases and J by 0 bases, with 14 bases between. This CDR3 is built from 19 residues. CDR1 GEAIGNYY and CDR2 EKD come from the germline V gene. The CDR3: CACDTVGADSSWDTRQMFF. The DNA for the CDR3 is TGTGCCTGTGACACCGTGGGGGCAGACAGCTCCTGGGACACCCGACAGATGTTTTTC.

Comments on this clone: This likely traces to a read error, being one base from a far larger clone. The gene calls are TRDV2 and TRDJ3, with 7 nucleotides matching TRDD3. V lost 0 bases to trimming and J lost 2 bases; unmatched junction nucleotides: 15. Germline V CDR1 and CDR2: GEAIGNYY, EKD. The CDR3 is 21 amino acids. The CDR3 reads CACDTVTRGMRRTWDTRQMFF. For the CDR3, the DNA is TGTGCCTGTGACACCGTAACTAGGGGGATGCGCAGAACCTGGGACACCCGACAGATGTTTTTC.

This clone came up a few times. Translating this DNA gives a protein that differs at residue 3 from the TCRdb one, which belongs to a much larger clone; a read error is likely, and the protein shown is this translation. V usage is TRDV2 and J usage is TRDJ1; D ambiguous. This CDR3 is built from 15 residues. From germline, CDR1 is GEAIGNYY and CDR2 EKD. The CDR3 protein is CARDTGHWYTDKLIF. In DNA form, the CDR3 reads TGTGCCCGTGACACGGGTCATTGGTACACCGATAAACTCATCTTT.

Details on this clone: A much larger clone lies a single base off, so this may be a read error. The rearrangement joins TRDV1 to TRDJ2; D is ambiguous. This CDR3 has 18 residues. Trimming left V 3 bases short and J 8 bases short, with 25 bases between. The germline gives CDR1 TSWWSYY, CDR2 QGS. This CDR3 reads CALGDPYRPIFSGAQLFF. The DNA of the CDR3 is TGTGCTCTTGGGGACCCCTATAGACCCATATTTAGTGGGGCACAACTCTTCTTT.

This clone has more than one count but fewer than ten. A far larger clone lies a single base away; this is likely a read error. The V and J genes are TRAV29/DV5 and TRDJ1, with TRDD3 matching over 11 bases. Trimming took 0 bases from V and 8 from J; bases not matched to a gene: 6. This CDR3 comprises 14 residues. Germline values: CDR1 NSMFDY, CDR2 ISSIKDK. In DNA form, the CDR3 reads TGTGCAGCAAGCGGTCCTTGGGGGATACGAAAACTCATCTTT. Its translation: CAASGPWGIRKLIF.